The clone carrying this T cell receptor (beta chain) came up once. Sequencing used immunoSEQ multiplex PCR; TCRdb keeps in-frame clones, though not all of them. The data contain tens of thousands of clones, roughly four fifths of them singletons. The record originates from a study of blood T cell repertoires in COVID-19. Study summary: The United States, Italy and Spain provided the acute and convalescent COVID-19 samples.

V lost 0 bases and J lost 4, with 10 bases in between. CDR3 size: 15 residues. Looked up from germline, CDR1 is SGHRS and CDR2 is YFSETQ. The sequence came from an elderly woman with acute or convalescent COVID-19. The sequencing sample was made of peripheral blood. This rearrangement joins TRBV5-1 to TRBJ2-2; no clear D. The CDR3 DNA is TGCGCCAGCAGCTTGGATGGCTCCTCCACCGGGGAGCTGTTTTTT. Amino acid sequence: CASSLDGSSTGELFF.